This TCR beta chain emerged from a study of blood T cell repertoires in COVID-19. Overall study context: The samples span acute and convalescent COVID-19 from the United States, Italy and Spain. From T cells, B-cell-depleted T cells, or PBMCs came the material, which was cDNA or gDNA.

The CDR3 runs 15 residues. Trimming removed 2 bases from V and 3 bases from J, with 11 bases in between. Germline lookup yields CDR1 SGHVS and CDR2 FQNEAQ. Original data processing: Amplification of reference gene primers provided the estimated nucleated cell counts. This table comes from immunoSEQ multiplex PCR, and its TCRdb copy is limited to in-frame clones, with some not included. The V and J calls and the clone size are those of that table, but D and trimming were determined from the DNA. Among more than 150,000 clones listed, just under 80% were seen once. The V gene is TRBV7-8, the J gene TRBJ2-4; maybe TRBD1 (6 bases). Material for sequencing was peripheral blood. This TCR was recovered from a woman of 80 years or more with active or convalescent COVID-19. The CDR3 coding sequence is TGTGCCAGCAGCTTAACAGGGACCCTCAAAAACATTCAGTACTTC. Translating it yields CASSLTGTLKNIQYF. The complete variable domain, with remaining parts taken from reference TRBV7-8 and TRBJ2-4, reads GAGVSQSPRYKVAKRGQDVALRCDPISGHVSLFWYQQALGQGPEFLTYFQNEAQLDKSGLPSDRFFAERPEGSVSTLKIQRTQQEDSAVYLCASSLTGTLKNIQYFGAGTRLSVL.